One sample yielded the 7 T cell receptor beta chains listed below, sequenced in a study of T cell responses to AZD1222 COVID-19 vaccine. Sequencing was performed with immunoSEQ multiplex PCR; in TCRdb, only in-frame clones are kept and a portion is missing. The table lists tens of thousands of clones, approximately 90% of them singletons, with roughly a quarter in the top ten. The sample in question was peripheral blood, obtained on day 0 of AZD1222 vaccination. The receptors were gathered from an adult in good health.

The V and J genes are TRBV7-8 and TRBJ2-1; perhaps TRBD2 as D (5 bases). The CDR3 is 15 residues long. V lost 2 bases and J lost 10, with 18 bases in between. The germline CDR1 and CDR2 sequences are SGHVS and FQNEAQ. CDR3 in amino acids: CASSLPATRGREQFF. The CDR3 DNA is TGTGCCAGCAGCTTACCAGCGACCCGAGGGAGAGAGCAGTTCTTC.

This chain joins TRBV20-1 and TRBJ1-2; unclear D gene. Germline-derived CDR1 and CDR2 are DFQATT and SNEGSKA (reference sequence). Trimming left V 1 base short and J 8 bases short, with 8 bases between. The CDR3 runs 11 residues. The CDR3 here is CSARGEEGYTF. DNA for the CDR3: TGCAGTGCTAGAGGGGAAGAGGGCTACACCTTC.

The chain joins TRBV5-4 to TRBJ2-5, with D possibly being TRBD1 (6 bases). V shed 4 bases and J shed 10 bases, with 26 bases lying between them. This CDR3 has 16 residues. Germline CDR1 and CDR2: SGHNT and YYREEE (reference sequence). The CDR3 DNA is TGTGCCAGCAGCGCTGGCCAAAACAGGGCGAGAGTGGGCCAGTACTTC. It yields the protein CASSAGQNRARVGQYF.

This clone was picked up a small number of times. CDR3 loop: CSASLPGDTEAFF. The CDR3 region has the DNA TGCAGTGCTAGTCTTCCGGGTGACACTGAAGCTTTCTTT. The rearrangement uses TRBV20-1 and TRBJ1-1; D gene uncertain. V dropped 3 bases and J dropped 3 bases, with 11 bases sitting between them. The CDR3 consists of 13 residues. Germline V gene data show CDR1 as DFQATT and CDR2 as SNEGSKA (reference sequence).

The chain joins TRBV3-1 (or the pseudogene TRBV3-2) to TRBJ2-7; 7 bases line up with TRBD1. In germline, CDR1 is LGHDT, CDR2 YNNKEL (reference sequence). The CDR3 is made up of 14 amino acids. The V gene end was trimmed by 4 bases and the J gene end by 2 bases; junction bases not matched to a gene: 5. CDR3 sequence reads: CASSLDRQAYEQYF. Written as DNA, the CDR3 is TGTGCCAGCAGCCTGGACAGGCAGGCCTACGAGCAGTACTTC.

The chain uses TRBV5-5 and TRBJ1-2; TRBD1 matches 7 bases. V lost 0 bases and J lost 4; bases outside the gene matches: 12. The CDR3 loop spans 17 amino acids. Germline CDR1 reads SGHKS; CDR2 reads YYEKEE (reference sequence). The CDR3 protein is CASSLVENYRDSYGYTF. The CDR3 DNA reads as TGTGCCAGCAGCTTGGTGGAGAACTACCGGGACAGCTATGGCTACACCTTC.

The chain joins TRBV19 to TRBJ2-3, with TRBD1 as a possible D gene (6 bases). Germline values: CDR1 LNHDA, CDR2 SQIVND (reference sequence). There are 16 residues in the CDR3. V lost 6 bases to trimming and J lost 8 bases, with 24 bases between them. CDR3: CASRDYGTSPYATQYF. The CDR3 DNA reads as TGTGCCAGTAGAGACTACGGGACATCGCCGTACGCTACGCAGTATTTT.